Listed below are T cell receptor beta chains from one sample, sequenced in a study of post-analysis software for immune sequencing data. TCRdb used MiXCR to reprocess the PCR reads, holding one entry per CDR3 protein. The sample lists roughly 620,000 distinct CDR3 sequences; roughly 40% were seen once. Sequenced input: blood. The origin of the receptors is a girl aged 5-17 years with multiple sclerosis. The CDR3 runs from the conserved cysteine through the conserved F or W. The order of the fields is J gene, V gene, D gene, clone size, CDR3 protein, CDR3 DNA. A D gene is named only where the DNA matches it firmly. Rows give clone size only sometimes, using once, few, many, or a class for an expanded clone.

TRBJ2-7 TRBV10-3 . . CAISERTATYEQYF TGCGCCATCAGTGAAAGGACAGCGACCTACGAGCAGTACTTC
TRBJ2-3 TRBV6-5 . . CASSYSGGYTDTQYF TGTGCCAGCAGTTACTCGGGGGGCTACACAGATACGCAGTATTTT
TRBJ2-1 TRBV4-1 . . CASSHLPAGISYNEQFF TGCGCCAGCAGCCATCTCCCGGCGGGGATCTCCTACAATGAGCAGTTCTTC
TRBJ1-1 TRBV4-1 . . CASSQMSNSPTEAFF TGCGCCAGCAGCCAAATGTCGAACAGTCCCACTGAAGCTTTCTTT
TRBJ1-2 TRBV10-3 TRBD1 . CAIRGQGNYGYTF TGTGCCATCAGGGGACAGGGGAACTATGGCTACACCTTC
TRBJ2-7 TRBV4-1 . . CASSQVGHSYNEQYF TGCGCCAGCAGCCAAGTGGGTCATTCTTATAACGAGCAGTACTTC
TRBJ1-2 TRBV15 . . CATSRDPGYGYTF TGTGCCACCAGCAGAGACCCGGGCTATGGCTACACCTTC
TRBJ1-6 TRBV5-6 . . CASREFGRNDNSPLHF TGTGCCAGCAGGGAGTTCGGACGGAATGATAATTCACCCCTCCACTTT
TRBJ1-2 TRBV6-5 TRBD1 . CASSYQSRGQFTGYTF TGTGCCAGCAGTTACCAATCCAGGGGACAGTTTACTGGCTACACCTTC
TRBJ1-2 TRBV20-1 . few CSARDLSGENYGYTF TGCAGTGCTAGAGATCTGTCAGGGGAAAACTATGGCTACACCTTC
TRBJ1-2 TRBV5-1 . . CASSLVRPEPPWGYTF TGCGCCAGCAGCTTGGTACGTCCAGAGCCGCCGTGGGGCTACACCTTC
TRBJ1-4 TRBV12-3/TRBV12-4 . . CASSFHEKLFF TGTGCCAGCAGTTTTCATGAAAAACTGTTTTTT
TRBJ1-2 TRBV5-1 . few CASSQRASGEGYGYTF TGCGCCAGCAGCCAGCGGGCCTCCGGTGAGGGCTATGGCTACACCTTC
TRBJ1-2 TRBV5-1 . . CASSLAAGGQGYTF TGCGCCAGCAGCTTGGCCGCAGGCGGACAGGGCTACACCTTC
TRBJ2-3 TRBV2 . . CASNLRLVQVRYF TGTGCCAGCAACCTACGACTAGTACAAGTTCGGTATTTT
TRBJ2-7 TRBV7-9 . . CASSFDGYEQYF TGTGCCAGCAGCTTCGACGGATACGAGCAGTACTTC
TRBJ2-6 TRBV9 TRBD1 few CASSADRGRGANVLTF TGTGCCAGCAGCGCCGACAGGGGACGAGGGGCCAACGTCCTGACTTTC
TRBJ2-7 TRBV7-8 TRBD2 . CASSLEASGEHEQYF TGTGCCAGCAGCTTAGAAGCTAGCGGTGAACACGAGCAGTACTTC
TRBJ2-5 TRBV20-1 TRBD2 . CSAQSGNLGETQYF TGCAGTGCCCAGAGCGGGAACCTCGGGGAGACCCAGTACTTC
TRBJ2-7 TRBV11-1 . . CASSWAKGNEQYF TGTGCCAGCAGCTGGGCAAAGGGGAACGAGCAGTACTTC
TRBJ2-7 TRBV6-6 TRBD2 few CASGGLAGDEQYF TGTGCCAGCGGCGGACTAGCGGGAGACGAGCAGTACTTC
TRBJ1-2 TRBV20-1 . . CSARVTDNYGYTF TGCAGTGCTAGAGTTACAGACAACTATGGCTACACCTTC
TRBJ2-1 TRBV12-3/TRBV12-4 . . CASTPGRLSSYNEQFF TGTGCCAGCACCCCGGGCCGTTTAAGCTCCTACAATGAGCAGTTCTTC
TRBJ1-4 TRBV20-1 . . CSARNARGHEKLFF TGCAGTGCTAGAAATGCCAGGGGCCATGAAAAACTGTTTTTT
TRBJ2-5 TRBV6-6 . . CASSPSPPGWSYGQYF TGTGCCAGCAGTCCCTCGCCCCCCGGGTGGTCCTACGGGCAGTACTTC
TRBJ2-5 TRBV12-3/TRBV12-4 TRBD1 few CASSLAGTGQETQYF TGTGCCAGCAGTTTAGCGGGGACAGGCCAAGAGACCCAGTACTTC
TRBJ2-7 TRBV7-9 . . CASSPQFGADEQYF TGTGCCAGCAGCCCGCAGTTTGGAGCGGACGAGCAGTACTTC
TRBJ1-5 TRBV3-1 . . CASSPPGAGNQPQHF TGTGCCAGCAGCCCTCCCGGGGCCGGCAATCAGCCCCAGCATTTT
TRBJ2-7 TRBV12-3/TRBV12-4 . few CASSLGTPASNEQYF TGTGCCAGCAGTTTAGGGACTCCGGCCTCCAACGAGCAGTACTTC
TRBJ2-5 TRBV5-1 TRBD2 . CASSLSAGGQETQYF TGCGCCAGCTCCCTGAGTGCGGGGGGTCAAGAGACCCAGTACTTC
TRBJ2-3 TRBV27 . . CASGDPTQYF TGTGCCAGCGGGGACCCCACGCAGTATTTT
TRBJ2-1 TRBV6-1 . . CASQQGGQFF TGTGCCAGCCAACAGGGAGGGCAGTTCTTC
TRBJ2-1 TRBV6-4 TRBD1 few CASSDAPPGQGKNEQFF TGTGCCAGCAGTGATGCCCCACCGGGACAGGGGAAGAATGAGCAGTTCTTC
TRBJ2-1 TRBV5-1 . . CASSATGSPYNEQFF TGCGCCAGCAGCGCTACCGGGTCCCCCTACAATGAGCAGTTCTTC
TRBJ2-7 TRBV20-1 . . CRASEGGHEQYF TGCAGGGCTAGCGAGGGGGGCCACGAGCAGTACTTC
TRBJ2-7 TRBV4-1 TRBD2 . CASSQPASGDYEQYF TGCGCCAGCAGCCAACCGGCTAGCGGGGACTACGAGCAGTACTTC
TRBJ1-2 TRBV27 TRBD1 . CASRAATTGAHYGYTF TGTGCCAGCAGAGCAGCAACAACAGGGGCCCACTATGGCTACACCTTC
TRBJ2-3 TRBV24-1 . few CATSEEGNTQYF TGTGCCACCAGTGAAGAGGGGAATACGCAGTATTTT
TRBJ2-7 TRBV7-9 TRBD1 . CASSLRGQVVKQYF TGTGCCAGCAGCTTAAGGGGACAGGTGGTCAAGCAGTACTTC
TRBJ2-2 TRBV3-1 TRBD2 . CASGPTSGKNTGELFF TGTGCCAGCGGCCCTACTAGCGGGAAGAACACCGGGGAGCTGTTTTTT